The next 20 T cell receptor beta chains were all read from a single sample in a study of T cell changes during pregnancy in multiple sclerosis. Clones were sequenced by immunoSEQ multiplex PCR, and TCRdb holds only the in-frame ones, with some missing. The sample carries approximately 88,000 clones, about 93% recorded once. The sequencing here drew on peripheral blood, taken in the first trimester of pregnancy. The origin of the receptors is a female donor with multiple sclerosis, enrolled in a pregnancy study.

This clone has just one count. The rearrangement joins TRBV6-5 to TRBJ1-2; D call uncertain. The length of the CDR3 is 15 residues. Germline CDR1 MNHEY, CDR2 SVGAGI. Trimming stripped 0 bases from V and 5 bases from J, with 13 bases between. The CDR3 coding sequence is TGTGCCAGCAGTTACTCCAGTCTTATAAGATATGGCTACACCTTC. This codes for CASSYSSLIRYGYTF.

The chain combines TRBV30 with TRBJ2-2; D perhaps matches TRBD1 (5 bases). V dropped 2 bases and J dropped 2 bases, with 6 bases sitting between them. The germline V gene encodes CDR1 GTSNPN and CDR2 SVGIG (reference sequence). The CDR3 covers 13 residues. CDR3 DNA sequence: TGTGCCTGGAGTAGGGGAAACACCGGGGAGCTGTTTTTT. It codes for CAWSRGNTGELFF.

V gene TRBV10-3 combines with J gene TRBJ2-3; tentative D call: TRBD1 (5 bases). Germline CDR1 and CDR2: ENHRY and SYGVKD. The CDR3 spans 14 residues. Trimming shortened V by 3 bases and J by 6 bases, and 13 bases separated the two germline ends. This CDR3 is CAISDRRDSDTQYF. The CDR3 DNA is TGTGCCATCAGTGATAGGAGAGACAGCGATACGCAGTATTTT.

This chain connects TRBV7-6 to TRBJ1-2, with TRBD1 matching over 8 bases. The trim removed 2 bases at V and 4 bases at J, leaving 6 bases unmatched. Germline CDR1 SGHVS, CDR2 FNYEAQ. CDR3 length equals 15 residues. This CDR3 is CASSLTQDRAYGYTF. CDR3 DNA sequence: TGTGCCAGCAGCTTAACCCAGGACAGGGCCTATGGCTACACCTTC.

The chain carries TRBV4-1 and TRBJ1-1; D is unclear. CDR3 length equals 14 residues. Germline CDR1 and CDR2: MGHRA and YSYEKL. V lost 2 bases and J 2 bases, leaving 9 bases between the germline ends. CDR3: CASSQPVINTEAFF. CDR3 bases: TGCGCCAGCAGCCAACCGGTTATAAACACTGAAGCTTTCTTT.

The chain employs TRBV5-1 and TRBJ2-5; 7 bases map to TRBD1. The CDR3 is 14 amino acids. The germline CDR1 and CDR2 sequences are SGHRS and YFSETQ. V was clipped by 4 bases and J by 3 bases; unmatched bases: 6. CDR3: CASSPQTGKETQYF. The CDR3 region has the DNA TGCGCCAGCAGCCCTCAGACAGGGAAAGAGACCCAGTACTTC. Full variable domain (missing parts from reference TRBV5-1 and TRBJ2-5): KAGVTQTPRYLIKTRGQQVTLSCSPISGHRSVSWYQQTPGQGLQFLFEYFSETQRNKGNFPGRFSGRQFSNSRSEMNVSTLELGDSALYLCASSPQTGKETQYFGPGTRLLVL.

The chain carries TRBV10-3 and TRBJ1-1, with TRBD1 matching over 8 bases. After removal of 10 bases from V and 6 bases from J, the junction contained 19 bases not matched to a gene. The germline gives CDR1 ENHRY, CDR2 SYGVKD. This CDR3 is built from 16 residues. Here the CDR3 reads CATLGGPGTGNAEAFF. The DNA of the CDR3 is TGTGCCACCCTTGGAGGCCCCGGGACAGGCAACGCTGAAGCTTTCTTT.

The chain joins TRBV27 to TRBJ2-2; no definite D call. The CDR3 runs 15 residues. Germline V gene sequence: CDR1 MNHEY, CDR2 SMNVEV (reference sequence). Deletions cut 3 bases from V and 0 bases from J, with 8 bases between. The CDR3 here is CASSFRRANTGELFF. The DNA of the CDR3 is TGTGCCAGCAGTTTCCGGAGAGCGAACACCGGGGAGCTGTTTTTT.

V usage is TRBV5-5 and J usage is TRBJ1-1, with TRBD1 as a possible D gene (5 bases). Trimming stripped 3 bases from V and 6 bases from J, with 15 bases between. CDR3 length: 14 amino acids. Germline V lookup: CDR1 SGHKS, CDR2 YYEKEE (reference sequence). The CDR3 region has the DNA TGTGCCAGCAGCTCCACGGGGGGGAAGGCTGAAGCTTTCTTT. Protein product: CASSSTGGKAEAFF.

The chain combines TRBV19 with TRBJ1-4, with 9 bases fitting TRBD1. Germline CDR1 is LNHDA and CDR2 is SQIVND (reference sequence). The length of the CDR3 is 14 residues. Trimming removed 4 bases from V and 7 bases from J; junction bases left unmatched: 4. The CDR3 DNA sequence: TGTGCCAGTAGTACGGGACAGGGTGGTGAAAAACTGTTTTTT. Residues: CASSTGQGGEKLFF.

This clone was seen once. The chain uses TRBV5-1 and TRBJ2-7, with D maybe TRBD2 (5 bases). The V end was cut by 4 bases, the J end by 4 bases, with 6 bases between. Germline assignment: CDR1 SGHRS and CDR2 YFSETQ. This CDR3 spans 11 amino acids. The CDR3 DNA reads as TGCGCCAGCAGCGGGGAGTACGAGCAGTACTTC. It codes for CASSGEYEQYF.

The rearrangement links TRBV7-8 to TRBJ2-7; 10 bases fit TRBD1. The CDR3 extends over 16 amino acids. The J segment lost 4 bases and the V segment lost 7 bases, leaving 13 bases of the junction unmatched. Germline lookup yields CDR1 SGHVS and CDR2 FQNEAQ. Here the CDR3 reads CASTLTRTGGLYEQYF. CDR3 DNA: TGTGCCAGCACCCTCACAAGGACAGGGGGGCTGTACGAGCAGTACTTC.

The chain has TRBV9 and TRBJ1-2; TRBD1 aligns across 7 bases. Germline trimming cut 4 bases from V and 3 bases from J; bases unmatched to any gene: 6. Germline V gene sequence: CDR1 SGDLS, CDR2 YYNGEE. This CDR3 is 14 amino acids long. The CDR3 reads CASSQGGRHYGYTF. The CDR3 DNA is TGTGCCAGCAGCCAAGGGGGCAGGCACTATGGCTACACCTTC.

The genes are TRBV6-5 and TRBJ1-6; TRBD1 matches at 10 bases. The CDR3 loop spans 14 amino acids. Trimming cost V 6 bases and J 7 bases; bases outside gene matches: 3. CDR1 MNHEY and CDR2 SVGAGI come from the germline V gene. The CDR3: CASSRGQGNSPLHF. In nucleotides, the CDR3 is TGTGCCAGCAGCCGGGGACAGGGGAATTCACCCCTCCACTTT.

This chain joins TRBV20-1 and TRBJ1-1; D unclear. The V gene lost 6 bases and the J gene lost 11 bases, with 16 bases spanning the gap. The germline gives CDR1 DFQATT, CDR2 SNEGSKA (reference sequence). The length of the CDR3 is 11 residues. The CDR3 DNA is TGCAGTGCAGAGGATGGAGGGTCCGCTTTCTTT. This gives the protein CSAEDGGSAFF.

The chain carries TRBV14 and TRBJ2-7; the D gene is possibly TRBD2 (6 bases). Between the trimmed V and J ends, which lost 0 bases and 2 bases, there was a span of 11 bases. Germline CDR1 and CDR2: SGHDN and FVKESK. The CDR3 covers 15 residues. As DNA, the CDR3 is TGTGCCAGCAGCCAAGATCTAGCGTTCGCCTACGAGCAGTACTTC. It is translated as CASSQDLAFAYEQYF.

The rearrangement uses TRBV5-1 and TRBJ2-2; 7 bases match TRBD1. The CDR3 sequence is 17 residues long. The germline V gene encodes CDR1 SGHRS and CDR2 YFSETQ. V was pared by 0 bases and J by 0 bases, with 5 bases of the junction left unmatched. CDR3 in amino acids: CASSLGQGIPNTGELFF. The CDR3 DNA follows: TGCGCCAGCAGCTTGGGACAGGGAATCCCGAACACCGGGGAGCTGTTTTTT.

The chain uses TRBV7-8 and TRBJ2-3; 13 bases fit TRBD2. V shed 6 bases, J shed 3 bases, and the junction held 18 bases outside the gene matches. The V gene's germline CDR1 is SGHVS and CDR2 FQNEAQ. This CDR3 is built from 20 residues. The CDR3 DNA reads TGTGCCAGCAGGCTTAGGATGTTGGGGACTAGCGGGACTTCGACAGATACGCAGTATTTT. As protein: CASRLRMLGTSGTSTDTQYF.

The CDR3 here is CASSQNMDRGREQYF. The CDR3 DNA sequence: TGTGCCAGCAGCCAAAACATGGACAGGGGGCGAGAGCAGTACTTC. This chain links TRBV5-4 with TRBJ2-7, with 11 bases fitting TRBD1. Looked up from germline, CDR1 is SGHNT and CDR2 is YYREEE (reference sequence). The CDR3 consists of 15 residues. Trimming cost V 4 bases and J 7 bases; bases outside gene matches: 10.

The chain carries TRBV9 and TRBJ2-5; 9 bases align to TRBD2. Germline lookup yields CDR1 SGDLS and CDR2 YYNGEE. V gave up 4 bases and J gave up 4 bases; unmatched junction bases: 11. This CDR3 is built from 16 residues. The CDR3 region has the DNA TGTGCCAGCAGCCCCGCTGGCGGGGGGGCCGCAGAGACCCAGTACTTC. It codes for CASSPAGGGAAETQYF. The full variable domain, rest sourced from reference TRBV9 and TRBJ2-5, is DSGVTQTPKHLITATGQRVTLRCSPRSGDLSVYWYQQSLDQGLQFLIQYYNGEERAKGNILERFSAQQFPDLHSELNLSSLELGDSALYFCASSPAGGGAAETQYFGPGTRLLVL.